This entry describes one T cell receptor beta chain. V was trimmed by 2 bases and J by 2 bases, leaving 11 bases between them. Germline V CDR1 and CDR2: MGHRA, YSYEKL. This CDR3 region has 15 residues. The sample comes from a study of blood T cell repertoires in COVID-19. Study background: Sites in the United States, Italy and Spain provided acute and convalescent COVID-19 samples. Sources were T cells, B-cell-depleted T cells, or PBMCs; the material itself was cDNA or gDNA.

In the authors' workflow: Amplifying reference gene primers gave estimates of nucleated cell counts. Assay: immunoSEQ multiplex PCR; the TCRdb copy retains only in-frame clones and omits some. The DNA gave D and trimming, while V, J and clone size come from that table. The table records approximately 100,000 clones, 84% of them present only once. Sequences were obtained from peripheral blood. The chain recombines TRBV4-1 with TRBJ2-3, with D unclear. This sequence originates from a human donor in a cohort sampled during active COVID-19. The CDR3 region is CASSQFGRVTDTQYF. The CDR3 coding sequence is TGCGCCAGCAGCCAATTCGGTCGGGTCACAGATACGCAGTATTTT.